A single sample gave rise to the 25 T cell receptor beta chains below, sequenced in a study of Graves' ophthalmopathy and Graves' hyperthyroidism. Amplification targeted the TCR beta CDR3 regions, with RNA transcripts as the source material. An opening RT-PCR round employed HTBI primers and preceded a second-round multiplex PCR. Via MiXCR, TCRdb re-called the multiplex PCR reads, giving one row per CDR3 protein. The repertoire consists of hundreds of thousands of distinct CDR3 sequences, with roughly two fifths occurring once and the leading ten covering roughly 3%. The sample taken for sequencing was peripheral blood. These receptors came from an adult man with Graves' ophthalmopathy.

This clonotype showed up just a few times. V and J are TRBV3-1 and TRBJ1-6, with D tentatively TRBD1 (5 bases). This CDR3 comprises 12 residues. Per germline, CDR1 LGHDT and CDR2 YNNKEL (reference sequence). V was trimmed by 0 bases and J by 11 bases, leaving 5 bases between them. The CDR3 DNA reads TGTGCCAGCAGCCAAGAGGGGCCACCCCTCCACTTT. Translation: CASSQEGPPLHF.

Only a few counts were recorded for this clonotype. Germline and junction disagree at one end, which may indicate a read error. V usage is TRBV10-3 and J usage is TRBJ1-5; perhaps TRBD1 as D (5 bases). There are 15 residues in the CDR3. Per germline, CDR1 ENHRY and CDR2 SYGVKD. CDR3: CASSRLGEASQPQHF. Here the CDR3 DNA reads TGTGCCAGCAGTCGCCTGGGGGAGGCGAGCCAGCCCCAGCATTTT.

The genes are TRBV7-9 and TRBJ2-5; TRBD1 agrees at 8 bases. The CDR3 sequence is 14 residues long. Per germline, CDR1 SEHNR and CDR2 FQNEAQ (reference sequence). The V gene end was trimmed by 8 bases and the J gene end by 5 bases; junction bases not matched to a gene: 10. The CDR3 sequence: CASGGQGRGETQYF. CDR3 nucleotide sequence: TGTGCCAGCGGCGGACAGGGTCGAGGTGAGACCCAGTACTTC.

Worth noting for this clonotype: A single base separates this from a much larger clone, so it may be a read error. The chain joins TRBV7-9 to TRBJ2-7; D is unresolved. CDR3 size: 14 residues. V lost 1 base, J lost 5 bases, and 12 bases lay in between. CDR1 and CDR2 (germline): SEHNR, FQNEAQ (reference sequence). CDR3 sequence reads: CASSLGPPGHEQYF. CDR3 DNA: TGTGCCAGCAGCTTAGGACCCCCAGGCCACGAGCAGTACTTC.

This clonotype was seen at least ten times. The chain is built from TRBV5-1 and TRBJ1-2; no definite D call. V was pared by 0 bases and J by 4 bases, with 16 bases between. The length of the CDR3 is 16 residues. Germline loops: CDR1 SGHRS, CDR2 YFSETQ. The CDR3 bases are TGCGCCAGCAGCTTGGAAGTTGGGAGGCTAGGCTATGGCTACACCTTC. Encoded protein: CASSLEVGRLGYGYTF.

This clonotype has ten or more counts. This chain connects TRBV10-3 to TRBJ1-1, with a possible D match to TRBD1 (5 bases). The V gene's germline CDR1 is ENHRY and CDR2 SYGVKD. Trimming removed 2 bases at V and 10 bases at J, with 17 bases between. CDR3 length equals 14 residues. The CDR3 loop reads CAISEGTGRDVAFF. The CDR3 region has the DNA TGTGCCATCAGTGAGGGGACCGGCAGGGATGTAGCTTTCTTT.

This clonotype was seen repeatedly, ten times or more. The J gene is TRBJ1-1, the V gene TRBV7-2; D perhaps matches TRBD1 (5 bases). The germline V and J ends were trimmed by 5 bases and 1 base, with 14 bases remaining between them. The CDR3 is 15 amino acids. Germline CDR1 and CDR2: SGHTA and FQGNSA. The CDR3 is CASSHLDTPNTEAFF. The CDR3, as DNA: TGTGCCAGCAGCCATCTGGACACACCGAACACTGAAGCTTTCTTT.

This clonotype came up a few times. The chain uses TRBV5-1 and TRBJ2-7; 12 bases are a match to TRBD2. This CDR3 has 17 residues. The V and J ends lost 1 base and 4 bases, in that order; junction bases with no gene match: 9. Germline assignment: CDR1 SGHRS and CDR2 YFSETQ. The CDR3: CASSLFLAGGPQYEQYF. DNA of the CDR3: TGCGCCAGCAGCTTGTTCCTAGCGGGAGGGCCCCAGTACGAGCAGTACTTC.

The chain joins TRBV4-2 to TRBJ1-1; D uncertain. This CDR3 has 13 amino acids. Germline V gene sequence: CDR1 LGHNA, CDR2 YNFKEQ. The ends were cut back, 1 base at V and 7 bases at J, with 10 bases in the middle. The CDR3 bases are TGTGCCAGCAGCCAAGGAGGGCGGGGTGAAGCTTTCTTT. It yields the protein CASSQGGRGEAFF.

As for this clonotype: The CDR3 ends on some other residue instead of the conserved phenylalanine or tryptophan, so this is likely a read error. This chain joins TRBV27 and TRBJ1-5; 8 nucleotides agree with TRBD1. The V gene's germline CDR1 is MNHEY and CDR2 SMNVEV (reference sequence). Trimming cost V 6 bases and J 2 bases; bases outside gene matches: 6. This CDR3 is built from 15 residues. CDR3 protein: CASSPDRGGNQPQHL. DNA of the CDR3: TGTGCCAGCAGCCCAGACAGGGGAGGCAATCAGCCCCAGCATCTT.

The table lists this clonotype with many counts. The chain has TRBV29-1 and TRBJ1-2; TRBD1 matches at 7 bases. Germline V gene sequence: CDR1 SQVTM, CDR2 ANQGSEA. The CDR3 is made up of 12 amino acids. With 5 bases clipped from V and 3 bases from J, the junction kept 3 bases outside the gene matches. The chain's CDR3 is CSVLGGDYGYTF. CDR3 DNA: TGCAGCGTTTTAGGGGGCGACTATGGCTACACCTTC.

The V call is TRBV25-1, the J call TRBJ2-7; 9 nucleotides match TRBD2. The CDR3 is made up of 12 amino acids. V shed 7 bases and J 6 bases; nucleotides not matched to a gene: 4. Germline V lookup: CDR1 MGHDK, CDR2 SYGVNS. The CDR3 nucleotides are TGTGCCAGCACTAGCGGGATCCTCGAGCAGTACTTC. It codes for CASTSGILEQYF.

V is TRBV12-3 or TRBV12-4 and J is TRBJ1-5, with D possibly matching TRBD1 (5 bases). V was shortened by 5 bases and J by 0 bases, with 11 bases between the two germline ends. The CDR3 is made up of 15 amino acids. The CDR3 DNA sequence: TGTGCCAGCAGTCGGGCAGGGAGTAGCAATCAGCCCCAGCATTTT. Translated: CASSRAGSSNQPQHF.

This clonotype was observed many times. The chain recombines TRBV5-1 with TRBJ1-1; TRBD1 agrees at 8 bases. CDR3 length: 16 residues. V lost 0 bases, J lost 1 base, and 5 bases stayed unmatched. CDR1 is SGHRS, CDR2 YFSETQ, per germline. This CDR3 is CASSLDDRGKNTEAFF. The CDR3, as DNA: TGCGCCAGCAGCTTGGACGACAGGGGAAAGAACACTGAAGCTTTCTTT. The full variable domain, its missing parts supplied by reference TRBV5-1 and TRBJ1-1, is KAGVTQTPRYLIKTRGQQVTLSCSPISGHRSVSWYQQTPGQGLQFLFEYFSETQRNKGNFPGRFSGRQFSNSRSEMNVSTLELGDSALYLCASSLDDRGKNTEAFFGQGTRLTVV.

This clonotype was recorded at least ten times. J is TRBJ2-5 and V is TRBV7-2, with 10 bases lining up with TRBD2. The CDR3 spans 14 residues. The ends lost 6 bases at V and 4 bases at J; junction bases unmatched: 5. Germline CDR1 and CDR2: SGHTA and FQGNSA. CDR3 residues: CASRPSSGGETQYF. The CDR3, as DNA: TGTGCCAGCAGGCCCTCTAGCGGGGGAGAGACCCAGTACTTC.

This clonotype was counted at least ten times. The chain is built from TRBV4-1 and TRBJ2-7, with D maybe TRBD2 (5 bases). V lost 1 base and J 2 bases, leaving 15 bases between the germline ends. Germline loops: CDR1 MGHRA, CDR2 YSYEKL. CDR3 length equals 16 residues. The DNA for the CDR3 is TGCGCCAGCAGCCAAGCCCGGGGAGACGCAACCTACGAGCAGTACTTC. Translation: CASSQARGDATYEQYF.

For this clonotype: A much larger clonotype is one base distant, so this may be a read error. The J gene is TRBJ2-7, the V gene TRBV15; D is uncertain. The CDR3 runs to 12 residues. Trimming took 7 bases from V and 3 from J, leaving 10 bases between them. Germline lookup yields CDR1 LNHNV and CDR2 YYDKDF (reference sequence). The CDR3 nucleotides are TGTGCCACCATCGGCGAGAGCTACGAGCAGTACTTC. Translating it yields CATIGESYEQYF.

This clonotype was counted a few times. The chain combines TRBV25-1 with TRBJ2-2; D ambiguous. Per germline, CDR1 MGHDK and CDR2 SYGVNS. V was shortened by 9 bases and J by 0 bases, with 8 bases between the two germline ends. The length of the CDR3 is 13 residues. CDR3: CARGSTNTGELFF. CDR3 bases: TGTGCCAGGGGCTCGACGAACACCGGGGAGCTGTTTTTT.

The rearrangement joins TRBV10-3 to TRBJ2-7; possibly TRBD1 or TRBD2 for D (8 bases each). The CDR3 contains 16 residues. V shed 2 bases and J shed 3 bases, with 17 bases lying between them. Germline CDR1 is ENHRY and CDR2 is SYGVKD. For the CDR3, the DNA is TGTGCCATCAGTGAGAGTAGCGGGACAGGCTACTACGAGCAGTACTTC. It is translated as CAISESSGTGYYEQYF.

The CDR3 here is CASSRTSGQYF. The CDR3 DNA is TGTGCCAGCAGCAGGACTAGCGGGCAGTACTTC. The chain joins TRBV9 to TRBJ2-7, with 10 positions matching TRBD2. The germline V gene encodes CDR1 SGDLS and CDR2 YYNGEE. The CDR3 length is 11 residues. J gave up 9 bases and V 4 bases, and 1 base lay outside the gene matches.

In its sample, this clonotype was seen many times. V usage is TRBV20-1 and J usage is TRBJ2-7; no definite D call. This CDR3 contains 15 residues. Germline CDR1 reads DFQATT; CDR2 reads SNEGSKA (reference sequence). V was clipped by 0 bases and J by 3 bases, with 15 bases between them. In DNA, the CDR3 is TGCAGTGCTAGAGACGAGACGGAAGGATTCTACGAGCAGTACTTC. This encodes CSARDETEGFYEQYF.

CDR3 region: CASSRPNEADSNQPQHF. The CDR3, as DNA: TGTGCCAGTTCGCGCCCCAACGAGGCGGATAGCAATCAGCCCCAGCATTTT. This chain uses TRBV12-3 or TRBV12-4 with TRBJ1-5; D is undetermined. V lost 9 bases to trimming and J lost 0 bases, with 21 bases between them. The CDR3 length is 17 residues.

This clonotype was seen ten or more times. The J gene is TRBJ2-5, the V gene TRBV7-6; 13 bases are a match to TRBD2. Germline V gene lookup returns CDR1 SGHVS and CDR2 FNYEAQ. The CDR3 contains 17 residues. J gave up 2 bases and V 5 bases, and 8 bases lay outside the gene matches. CDR3 coding DNA: TGTGCCAGCAGCCAATACGGACTAGCGGGAGTACAAGAGACCCAGTACTTC. It yields the protein CASSQYGLAGVQETQYF.

This clonotype was counted a single time. The V gene is TRBV25-1, the J gene TRBJ1-1; a weak D match, TRBD1 (6 bases). From germline, CDR1 is MGHDK and CDR2 SYGVNS. The CDR3 runs to 18 residues. V lost 6 bases to trimming and J lost 4 bases, with 27 bases between them. The CDR3 DNA is TGTGCCAGCAGGGCAACAGACAGGAGGAACTTAAAGCCCACTGAAGCTTTCTTT. Its translation is CASRATDRRNLKPTEAFF.

The chain combines TRBV10-3 with TRBJ2-2; weak D call: TRBD1 (5 bases). Trimming removed 0 bases at V and 9 bases at J, with 5 bases between. This CDR3 has 12 residues. Looked up from germline, CDR1 is ENHRY and CDR2 is SYGVKD. This chain's CDR3 is CAISESDRELFF. The CDR3 region has the DNA TGTGCCATCAGTGAGTCGGACAGGGAGCTGTTTTTT.